This TCR beta chain derives from a study of blood T cell repertoires in COVID-19. As for the study in general: Samples of COVID-19 (acute and convalescent) were obtained from the United States, Italy and Spain.

The V and J ends lost 6 bases and 3 bases, in that order; junction bases with no gene match: 7. Per the germline V gene, CDR1 is MNHNY and CDR2 is SVGAGI (reference sequence). The CDR3 has 15 amino acids. Only in-frame clones appear in the TCRdb table, and some are missing; sequencing was by immunoSEQ multiplex PCR. The sample includes hundreds of thousands of clones, about 90% of them seen just once. The source of this sequence is a man aged 30-40 years who had recovered from COVID-19. This chain uses TRBV6-6 with TRBJ2-7; 11 bases agree with TRBD1. The sample comprised PBMCs or T cells enriched from blood (not recorded which). In DNA, the CDR3 is TGTGCCAGCAGATCCCGGGACAGGGGGTACTACGAGCAGTACTTC. It translates to CASRSRDRGYYEQYF.